These T cell receptor beta chains were read from a single sample in a study of blood T cell repertoires in COVID-19. Assay used: immunoSEQ multiplex PCR; TCRdb lists only in-frame clones, some missing. The table records some 450,000 clones, 70% to 90% of them present only once. Sequencing was carried out using peripheral blood. These receptors were obtained from a woman aged 45-59 years with COVID-19, enrolled during active disease. Both conserved end residues are part of each CDR3. Fields, in order: V gene, D gene, J gene, clone size, CDR3 length, CDR3 DNA, CDR3 protein. The D gene is left open where the match is weak. Size values are once, few and many counts, or a class for expanded clones, and some rows have none.

TRBV12-5	TRBD2	TRBJ2-3	.	19	TGTGCTAGTGGTTTGCCGAACCGGGAGGCAGCCTTTAGCACAGATACGCAGTATTTT	CASGLPNREAAFSTDTQYF
TRBV6-5	.	TRBJ2-3	once	14	TGTGCCAGCATATACCCAGGGGACACAGATACGCAGTATTTT	CASIYPGDTDTQYF
TRBV5-5	TRBD1	TRBJ1-5	.	15	TGTGCCAGCAGCTCGGGACAGGGGATCGTTCAGCCCCAGCATTTT	CASSSGQGIVQPQHF
TRBV5-1	.	TRBJ1-1	.	15	TGCGCCAGCAGCTTGGAGAGGCGCCGGAACACTGAAGCTTTCTTT	CASSLERRRNTEAFF
TRBV4-1	TRBD1	TRBJ1-6	.	14	TGCGCCAGCAGCCTAGAAGACAGGGCTTCACCCCTCCACTTT	CASSLEDRASPLHF
TRBV5-6	.	TRBJ1-5	few	15	TGTGCCAGCAGCTTGGGACATTATAGCAATCAGCCCCAGCATTTT	CASSLGHYSNQPQHF
TRBV13	.	TRBJ2-5	.	14	TGTGCCAGCAGCTGGACGGGGGGCGGGGAGACCCAGTACTTC	CASSWTGGGETQYF
TRBV7-9	.	TRBJ2-6	.	19	TGTGCCAGCAGCTTACCCAGGAACGCATTTCTCTCTGGGGCCAACGTCCTGACTTTC	CASSLPRNAFLSGANVLTF
TRBV5-1	.	TRBJ1-1	.	14	TGCGCCAGCAGCTTGGCCGCGGGGAGCACTGAAGCTTTCTTT	CASSLAAGSTEAFF
TRBV6-1	.	TRBJ1-2	.	15	TGTGCCAGCAGTGAAATCGGAGTAAGGTTCTATGGCTACACCTTC	CASSEIGVRFYGYTF
TRBV28	TRBD1	TRBJ2-7	once	14	TGTGCCAGCATACCGGACAGGACCTCCTACGAGCAGTACTTC	CASIPDRTSYEQYF
TRBV19	TRBD1	TRBJ1-1	.	12	TGTGCCAGTAGAACAGGGGGCTCTGAAGCTTTCTTT	CASRTGGSEAFF
TRBV7-2	.	TRBJ1-5	.	13	TGTGCCAGCAGCCGAGTGGGAGATCAGCCCCAGCATTTT	CASSRVGDQPQHF
TRBV3-1/TRBV3-2	TRBD2	TRBJ2-6	once	19	TGTGCCAGCAGCCCGTGGATGGGGGGGAGTCTTGCAGGGGCCAACGTCCTGACTTTC	CASSPWMGGSLAGANVLTF
TRBV14	TRBD2	TRBJ2-2	.	17	TGTGCCAGCAGCCAAGTGACGGGGGGGCGAGGCACCGGGGAGCTGTTTTTT	CASSQVTGGRGTGELFF
TRBV10-3	.	TRBJ2-3	.	15	TGTGCCATCAGTGAATCGGGGGGCGCGGCAGATACGCAGTATTTT	CAISESGGAADTQYF
TRBV12-3/TRBV12-4	.	TRBJ2-5	.	11	TGTGCCATCTCTGTTGGCGAGACCCAGTACTTC	CAISVGETQYF
TRBV11-2	.	TRBJ1-2	.	14	TGTGCCAGCAACTTAGAAAGGGCGGGCTATGGCTACACCTTC	CASNLERAGYGYTF
TRBV19	TRBD1	TRBJ1-1	.	14	TGTGCCAGTAGTAGGGGACAGTTGAACACTGAAGCTTTCTTT	CASSRGQLNTEAFF
TRBV29-1	.	TRBJ1-1	.	12	TGCAGCGGGGGATACTCTGGCACTGAAGCTTTCTTT	CSGGYSGTEAFF
TRBV2	.	TRBJ2-5	.	13	TGTGCCAGCAGTGGAATCAGGGCCGAGACCCAGTACTTC	CASSGIRAETQYF
TRBV5-4	.	TRBJ2-2	.	13	TGTGCCAGCAGCTACAGGCCGGGCGGGGAGCTGTTTTTT	CASSYRPGGELFF
TRBV13	.	TRBJ1-4	.	19	TGTGCCAGCAGCTCGATAGCTACAGGAGTAGTTGCAACTAATGAAAAACTGTTTTTT	CASSSIATGVVATNEKLFF
TRBV3-1/TRBV3-2	TRBD2	TRBJ2-2	.	15	TGTGCCAGCAGCCAAGAGCTAGCGGTGACCGGGGAGCTGTTTTTT	CASSQELAVTGELFF